The next 20 T cell receptor beta chains were all read from a single sample in a study of blood T cell repertoires in COVID-19. Libraries were prepared by immunoSEQ multiplex PCR; TCRdb keeps only in-frame clonotypes and omits some of them. The sample lists approximately 290,000 clones; about 86% were seen once. Sequencing input: peripheral blood. The receptors were sampled from a person in their 70s with COVID-19, enrolled during active disease.

J is TRBJ2-7 and V is TRBV28, with unresolved D. This CDR3 has 12 amino acids. Trimming stripped 7 bases from V and 6 bases from J, with 13 bases between. Germline CDR1 is MDHEN and CDR2 is SYDVKM. The DNA of the CDR3 is TGTGCCAGCACAGTAGGCCCTAGCGAGCAGTACTTC. Residues: CASTVGPSEQYF.

The genes are TRBV19 and TRBJ2-1, with TRBD2 identical over 9 bases. The germline V gene encodes CDR1 LNHDA and CDR2 SQIVND (reference sequence). This CDR3 contains 17 residues. V lost 3 bases, J lost 6 bases, and 12 bases stayed unmatched. The DNA of the CDR3 is TGTGCCAGTAGTATGATCGGGGCGGGGGGGCCCTCCAATGAGCAGTTCTTC. It encodes CASSMIGAGGPSNEQFF.

The chain carries TRBV7-6 and TRBJ2-3, with D uncertain. V lost 3 bases, J lost 3 bases, and 7 bases lay in between. The CDR3 is 13 amino acids. CDR1 and CDR2 from the germline V gene are SGHVS and FNYEAQ. For the CDR3, the DNA is TGTGCCAGCAGCTTTGAGCTGACAGATACGCAGTATTTT. Residues: CASSFELTDTQYF.

This chain uses TRBV19 with TRBJ1-2; D call uncertain. This CDR3 has 13 amino acids. With 3 bases removed from V and 3 bases from J, the gap between germline ends came to 8 bases. Germline CDR1 is LNHDA and CDR2 is SQIVND (reference sequence). Written as DNA, the CDR3 is TGTGCCAGTAGTATGTCCCGGGACTATGGCTACACCTTC. It specifies CASSMSRDYGYTF.

The rearrangement joins TRBV25-1 to TRBJ2-1, with TRBD2 as a possible D gene (5 bases). The CDR3 has 16 residues. V lost 1 base and J 7 bases, leaving 17 bases between the germline ends. The germline gives CDR1 MGHDK, CDR2 SYGVNS. CDR3 amino acids: CASSESVGLTGNEQFF. As DNA, the CDR3 is TGTGCCAGCAGTGAATCGGTAGGGTTAACGGGGAATGAGCAGTTCTTC. The complete variable domain, with remaining parts taken from reference TRBV25-1 and TRBJ2-1, reads EADIYQTPRYLVIGTGKKITLECSQTMGHDKMYWYQQDPGMELHLIHYSYGVNSTEKGDLSSESTVSRIRTEHFPLTLESARPSHTSQYLCASSESVGLTGNEQFFGPGTRLTVL.

This clone was detected once. This chain joins TRBV12-5 and TRBJ1-1, with 7 bases lining up with TRBD1. Germline V CDR1 and CDR2: LGHNT, FRNRAP. With V trimmed by 5 bases and J by 8 bases, 8 bases remained unmatched. There are 13 residues in the CDR3. The CDR3, as DNA: TGTGCTAGTGGTCGCGCAGGGGACAGAGAAGCTTTCTTT. It encodes CASGRAGDREAFF.

CDR3 in amino acids: CASSLTGGRNQPQHF. CDR3 nucleotide sequence: TGTGCCAGCAGCCTTACAGGGGGCAGGAATCAGCCCCAGCATTTT. The rearrangement uses TRBV3-1 (or the pseudogene TRBV3-2) and TRBJ1-5, with 9 bases fitting TRBD1. The CDR3 totals 15 residues. Losses at the gene ends were 4 bases for V and 4 bases for J; bases not matched to a gene: 5. Germline CDR1 and CDR2: LGHDT and YNNKEL (reference sequence).

This clone was detected only a few times. The rearrangement joins TRBV19 to TRBJ2-1; possible D gene TRBD2, 5 bases. There are 15 residues in the CDR3. V was pared by 4 bases and J by 0 bases, with 10 bases between. The germline V gene has CDR1 LNHDA and CDR2 SQIVND (reference sequence). The CDR3: CASSNEGASYNEQFF. The CDR3 coding sequence is TGTGCCAGTAGTAACGAGGGAGCCTCCTACAATGAGCAGTTCTTC.

This clone was observed a handful of times. This chain uses TRBV9 with TRBJ2-2, with 10 bases lining up with TRBD2. In germline, CDR1 is SGDLS, CDR2 YYNGEE. V was pared by 0 bases and J by 5 bases, with 4 bases of the junction left unmatched. The length of the CDR3 is 16 residues. The CDR3 nucleotides read TGTGCCAGCAGCGTAGGTCCTAGCGGGGGTACCGGGGAGCTGTTTTTT. Its translation: CASSVGPSGGTGELFF. The full variable domain, with the rest looked up from reference TRBV9 and TRBJ2-2, is DSGVTQTPKHLITATGQRVTLRCSPRSGDLSVYWYQQSLDQGLQFLIQYYNGEERAKGNILERFSAQQFPDLHSELNLSSLELGDSALYFCASSVGPSGGTGELFFGEGSRLTVL.

This clone was observed once. J is TRBJ1-5 and V is TRBV5-5; 8 bases align to TRBD1. After removal of 4 bases from V and 7 bases from J, the junction contained 7 bases not matched to a gene. Germline CDR1 reads SGHKS; CDR2 reads YYEKEE (reference sequence). The CDR3 is 14 residues long. The CDR3 region is CASSGVTGDQPQHF. In DNA, the CDR3 is TGTGCCAGCAGCGGCGTGACAGGGGACCAGCCCCAGCATTTT.

V is TRBV5-1 and J is TRBJ2-5; D is perhaps TRBD2 (6 bases). Trimming removed 4 bases from V and 1 base from J, with 11 bases in between. Germline CDR1 reads SGHRS; CDR2 reads YFSETQ. CDR3 length equals 14 residues. The CDR3: CASSPGTLQETQYF. In nucleotides, the CDR3 is TGCGCCAGCAGCCCCGGGACTCTCCAAGAGACCCAGTACTTC.

Of note for this clone: A read error is possible here, since a much larger clone lies one base away. The rearrangement joins TRBV11-2 to TRBJ2-7; no clear D. The CDR3 spans 11 residues. The V gene lost 5 bases and the J gene lost 1 base, with 3 bases spanning the gap. Germline V lookup: CDR1 SGHAT, CDR2 FQNNGV. The CDR3 reads CASSPSYEQYF. CDR3 nucleotides: TGTGCCAGCAGCCCTTCCTACGAGCAGTACTTC.

The rearrangement joins TRBV3-1 (or the pseudogene TRBV3-2) to TRBJ2-1; D may be TRBD2 (5 bases). Trimming took off 4 bases at V and 10 bases at J, with 11 bases between the two ends. Germline V gene lookup returns CDR1 LGHDT and CDR2 YNNKEL (reference sequence). CDR3 size: 12 residues. The CDR3, as DNA: TGTGCCAGCAGCCGGATGACTATGGAGCAGTTCTTC. It specifies CASSRMTMEQFF.

CDR3 region: CSARPGYEQYF. CDR3 DNA: TGCAGTGCCCGACCGGGCTACGAGCAGTACTTC. The rearrangement joins TRBV20-1 to TRBJ2-7; no firm D call. CDR3 length: 11 amino acids. V gave up 6 bases and J gave up 3 bases, with 9 bases separating them. The germline V gene encodes CDR1 DFQATT and CDR2 SNEGSKA (reference sequence).

The chain uses TRBV19 and TRBJ2-1; D is possibly TRBD1 (6 bases). Germline V gives CDR1 LNHDA, CDR2 SQIVND (reference sequence). This CDR3 is 13 amino acids long. V was cut by 4 bases and J by 12 bases, with 16 bases left in between. The CDR3 DNA sequence: TGTGCCAGTAGTAACAGGGAATTGCCAGGGCAGTTCTTC. Translated, it gives CASSNRELPGQFF.

V is TRBV9 and J is TRBJ2-5, with D perhaps matching TRBD2 (7 bases). Trimming removed 0 bases from V and 5 bases from J, with 14 bases in between. Germline V CDR1 and CDR2: SGDLS, YYNGEE. CDR3 length: 15 amino acids. The CDR3 DNA is TGTGCCAGCAGCGTAGGGGGAGGGGGTATGGAGACCCAGTACTTC. This translates into CASSVGGGGMETQYF. Drawing the rest from reference TRBV9 and TRBJ2-5, the complete variable domain is DSGVTQTPKHLITATGQRVTLRCSPRSGDLSVYWYQQSLDQGLQFLIQYYNGEERAKGNILERFSAQQFPDLHSELNLSSLELGDSALYFCASSVGGGGMETQYFGPGTRLLVL.

This clone was observed once. The rearrangement uses TRBV6-5 and TRBJ2-5; the match to TRBD2 covers 10 bases. The CDR3 contains 14 residues. The germline V gene encodes CDR1 MNHEY and CDR2 SVGAGI. Losses at the gene ends were 6 bases for V and 5 bases for J; bases not matched to a gene: 6. DNA for the CDR3: TGTGCCAGCAGAATTAGCGGGGGGAAGGAGACCCAGTACTTC. Amino acid sequence: CASRISGGKETQYF.

The rearrangement links TRBV3-1 (or the pseudogene TRBV3-2) to TRBJ1-2; D perhaps matches TRBD1 (5 bases). The V gene lost 3 bases and the J gene lost 13 bases, with 15 bases spanning the gap. This CDR3 has 12 amino acids. Germline-derived CDR1 and CDR2 are LGHDT and YNNKEL (reference sequence). The CDR3 here is CASSHFEQGPTF. Here the CDR3 DNA reads TGTGCCAGCAGCCACTTTGAGCAGGGCCCCACCTTC.

This chain connects TRBV3-1 (or the pseudogene TRBV3-2) to TRBJ2-1; 10 bases align to TRBD1. With V trimmed by 4 bases and J by 9 bases, 12 bases remained unmatched. The CDR3 loop spans 16 amino acids. Germline lookup yields CDR1 LGHDT and CDR2 YNNKEL (reference sequence). The CDR3 spells CASSLSGQGKRAEQFF. The DNA for the CDR3 is TGTGCCAGCAGCCTATCGGGACAGGGGAAGAGGGCTGAGCAGTTCTTC.

This chain uses TRBV4-1 with TRBJ1-1, with 10 bases aligning to TRBD1. The CDR3 is made up of 18 amino acids. The germline V gene encodes CDR1 MGHRA and CDR2 YSYEKL. J was trimmed by 8 bases and V by 5 bases; bases with no gene match: 20. Here the CDR3 DNA reads TGCGCCAGCAGCGACTCCTTTGGGGACAGGGGCATCTCTGGGGAAGCTTTCTTT. The encoded protein is CASSDSFGDRGISGEAFF.